These 5 T cell receptor beta chains originate from one sample sequenced in a study of Ad26.COV2.S vaccination and SARS-CoV-2 variants (dated by TCRdb to about 2021). The method was the immunoSEQ multiplex PCR assay. TCRdb took this table from immuneACCESS and kept in-frame rearrangements with V and J called. Such tables lack part of the clones; where checked against another copy, unresolved V genes explain under half of the gap, and the rest is unexplained. The sample includes hundreds of thousands of clones, with roughly 89% observed a single time. Jointly, the top ten make up around 2.6% of the sample. What this sample's treatment or condition label stands for: roughly 20 received Ad26.COV2.S at low or high dose, single or two shots; five or six received placebo; per-sample allocation not given. Repertoires of vaccine and placebo recipients were sequenced from samples taken on day 63 after the first injection.

The specimen was peripheral blood, collected in a trial of Ad26.COV2.S vaccine versus placebo. All receptors come from a person aged 18-65 years who received the Ad26.COV2.S COVID-19 vaccine or a placebo.

The chain uses TRBV11-3 and TRBJ2-5; D unresolved. The CDR3 runs to 15 residues. V was shortened by 1 base and J by 4 bases, with 13 bases between the two germline ends. CDR1 SGHNT and CDR2 YENEEA come from the germline V gene. The CDR3 nucleotides read TGTGCCAGCAGCTTAGGAAGTGGGGTTCGAGAGACCCAGTACTTC. This translates into CASSLGSGVRETQYF.

The rearrangement links TRBV18 to TRBJ1-1; D may be TRBD1 (6 bases). V was pared by 0 bases and J by 1 base, with 9 bases between. The germline V gene has CDR1 KGHSH and CDR2 LQKENI. The CDR3 contains 15 residues. CDR3 sequence reads: CASSPPGQENTEAFF. DNA of the CDR3: TGTGCCAGCTCACCACCGGGACAAGAGAACACTGAAGCTTTCTTT.

The rearrangement joins TRBV24-1 to TRBJ2-3, with TRBD2 identical over 9 bases. Germline assignment: CDR1 KGHDR and CDR2 SFDVKD. CDR3 length: 16 residues. V dropped 4 bases and J dropped 7; count of bases not matched to a gene: 11. As DNA, the CDR3 is TGTGCCACCAGTGACATTAGCGGGAGAGGGGGTAATACGCAGTATTTT. It codes for CATSDISGRGGNTQYF.

The chain couples TRBV14 to TRBJ1-1, with a tentative D call TRBD1 (6 bases). Germline V gene data show CDR1 as SGHDN and CDR2 as FVKESK. The CDR3 has 14 amino acids. The germline V and J ends were trimmed by 4 bases and 7 bases, with 16 bases remaining between them. As DNA, the CDR3 is TGTGCCAGCAGCCCACTACAGGGTCTAGGTGAAGCTTTCTTT. It codes for CASSPLQGLGEAFF.

The V call is TRBV14, the J call TRBJ1-2; 7 positions agree with TRBD1. Unmatched junction bases numbered 7, after V lost 1 base and J lost 2 bases. The germline V gene encodes CDR1 SGHDN and CDR2 FVKESK. The CDR3 runs 16 residues. Here the CDR3 reads CASSQAFGDRNYGYTF. The CDR3 DNA is TGTGCCAGCAGCCAAGCTTTTGGGGACAGAAACTATGGCTACACCTTC.